What follows is one T cell receptor beta chain and its context. The sample is drawn from a study of Ad26.COV2.S vaccination and SARS-CoV-2 variants. As for the study in general: A COV1001 Ad26.COV2.S trial-arm participant provided the sample.

Treatment given: over 15 received Ad26.COV2.S at low or high dose, single or two shots; several received placebo; per-sample allocation not given. The study sampled participants on day 63 after the first vaccine or placebo injection. Libraries were prepared by immunoSEQ multiplex PCR; TCRdb keeps only in-frame clonotypes and omits some of them. This table holds about 250,000 clones, around 88% found once. Trimming removed 5 bases at V and 5 bases at J, with 15 bases between. The germline V gene encodes CDR1 LGHNA and CDR2 YSLEER. The CDR3 runs to 14 residues. The TCR was taken from a person aged 18-60 years who received the Ad26.COV2.S COVID-19 vaccine or a placebo. This specimen consisted of peripheral blood, obtained in a trial of Ad26.COV2.S vaccine versus placebo. The chain combines TRBV4-3 with TRBJ1-2, with D possibly TRBD1 on 6 matching bases. Here the CDR3 reads CASSSQGLGYGYTF. Written as DNA, the CDR3 is TGCGCCAGCAGCTCCCAGGGGCTCGGGTATGGCTACACCTTC.